What follows describes a single T cell receptor (beta chain). Its antigen remains unknown. Researchers used the Oncomine TCR Beta short-read assay to sequence DNA from cultured CD4+ T cells. TCRdb re-called the PCR reads through MiXCR, storing one row per CDR3 protein. Among about 21,000 distinct CDR3 sequences listed, 40% to 50% were seen once. This sample stems from a study of vaccination and CD4 T cells after COVID-19. CDR3 length: 13 amino acids. The germline V and J ends were trimmed by 0 bases and 9 bases, with 12 bases remaining between them. The germline V gene has CDR1 SGDLS and CDR2 YYNGEE. Noted treatment: approximately 10-day PBMC culture with coronavirus spike peptide pools or control peptides (ViraFEST assay).

Sequences were obtained from CD4+ T cells from blood, cultured in vitro. The source is a human donor who had recovered from COVID-19. The gene calls are TRBV9 and TRBJ1-1; D unclear. The CDR3 DNA follows: TGTGCCAGCAGCGTAGAGGACGGTGGACAAGCTTTCTTT. Its protein product is CASSVEDGGQAFF.